This T cell receptor beta chain came from a study of blood T cells in healthy people across ages. Study findings and constraints: From one million sequenced T cells, diversity estimates were lower bounds.

This clonotype has more than one count but fewer than ten. Its antigen remains unknown. Germline V gene sequence: CDR1 LGHDT, CDR2 YNNKEL (reference sequence). This CDR3 is built from 14 residues. The V end lost 3 bases, the J end lost 5 bases, and 14 bases lay between the germline ends. A second PCR of roughly 7 to 11 cycles used a sample-barcoded 5' primer and a J-beta primer mix. Using its own MiXCR run on the 5' RACE reads, TCRdb lists one record per CDR3 protein. The sample carries 550,000 to 750,000 distinct CDR3 sequences, around a fifth recorded once. The chain has TRBV3-1 and TRBJ2-7; D may be TRBD2 (5 bases). This clonotype was sampled from an older man in good health. Sample: blood. The CDR3: CASSQVAGNHEQYF. In DNA, the CDR3 is TGTGCCAGCAGCCAGGTAGCCGGGAACCACGAGCAGTACTTC.